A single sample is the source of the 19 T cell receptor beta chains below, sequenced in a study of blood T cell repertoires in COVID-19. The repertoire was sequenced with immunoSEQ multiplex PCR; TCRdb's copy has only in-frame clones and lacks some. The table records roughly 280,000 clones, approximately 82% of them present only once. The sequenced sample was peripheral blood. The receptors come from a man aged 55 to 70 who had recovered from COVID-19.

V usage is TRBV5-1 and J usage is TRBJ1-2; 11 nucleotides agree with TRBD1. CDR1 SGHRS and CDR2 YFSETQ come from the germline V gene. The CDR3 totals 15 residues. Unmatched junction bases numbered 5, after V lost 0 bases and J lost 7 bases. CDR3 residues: CASSLEGQGVRGYTF. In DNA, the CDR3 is TGCGCCAGCAGCTTGGAGGGACAGGGGGTCCGTGGCTACACCTTC. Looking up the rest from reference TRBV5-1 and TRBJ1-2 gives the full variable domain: KAGVTQTPRYLIKTRGQQVTLSCSPISGHRSVSWYQQTPGQGLQFLFEYFSETQRNKGNFPGRFSGRQFSNSRSEMNVSTLELGDSALYLCASSLEGQGVRGYTFGSGTRLTVV.

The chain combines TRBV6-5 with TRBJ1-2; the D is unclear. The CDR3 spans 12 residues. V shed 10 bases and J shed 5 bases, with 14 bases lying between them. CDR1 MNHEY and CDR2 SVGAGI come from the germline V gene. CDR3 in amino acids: CATRYSEYGYTF. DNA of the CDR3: TGTGCCACCCGTTACAGCGAATATGGCTACACCTTC.

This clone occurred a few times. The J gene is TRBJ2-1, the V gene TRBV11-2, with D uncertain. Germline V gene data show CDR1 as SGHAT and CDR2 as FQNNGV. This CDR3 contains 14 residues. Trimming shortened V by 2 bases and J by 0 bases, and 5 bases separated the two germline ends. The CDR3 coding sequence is TGTGCCAGCAGCTTAACGGGCTCCTACAATGAGCAGTTCTTC. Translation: CASSLTGSYNEQFF.

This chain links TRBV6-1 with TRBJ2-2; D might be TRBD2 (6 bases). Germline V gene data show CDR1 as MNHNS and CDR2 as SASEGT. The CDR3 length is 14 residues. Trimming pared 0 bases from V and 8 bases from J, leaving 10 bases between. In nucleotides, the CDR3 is TGTGCCAGCAGTGAAGCTTGGGGGGTGGGGGAGCTGTTTTTT. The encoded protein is CASSEAWGVGELFF.

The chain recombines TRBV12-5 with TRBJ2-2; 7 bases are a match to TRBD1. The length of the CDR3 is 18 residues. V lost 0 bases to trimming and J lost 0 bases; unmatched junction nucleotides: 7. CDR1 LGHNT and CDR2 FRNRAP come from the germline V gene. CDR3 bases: TGTGCTAGTGGTTTGGTACCCGGGACAGCTTCGAACACCGGGGAGCTGTTTTTT. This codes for CASGLVPGTASNTGELFF.

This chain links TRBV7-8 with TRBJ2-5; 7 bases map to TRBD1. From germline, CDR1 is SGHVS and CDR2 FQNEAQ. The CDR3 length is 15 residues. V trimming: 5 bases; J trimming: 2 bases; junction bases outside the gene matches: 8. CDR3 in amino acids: CASSRGGVGQETQYF. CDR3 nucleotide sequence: TGTGCCAGCAGCCGAGGGGGCGTAGGACAAGAGACCCAGTACTTC.

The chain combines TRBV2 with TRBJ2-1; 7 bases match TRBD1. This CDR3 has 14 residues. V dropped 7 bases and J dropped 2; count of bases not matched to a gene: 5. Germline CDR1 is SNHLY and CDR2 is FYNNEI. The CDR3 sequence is CASIDRVPYNEQFF. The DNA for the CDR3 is TGTGCCAGCATCGACAGGGTCCCCTACAATGAGCAGTTCTTC.

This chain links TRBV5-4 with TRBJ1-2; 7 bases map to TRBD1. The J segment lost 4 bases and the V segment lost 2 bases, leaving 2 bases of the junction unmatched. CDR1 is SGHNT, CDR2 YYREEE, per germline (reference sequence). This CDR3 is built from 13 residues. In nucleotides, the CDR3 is TGTGCCAGCAGCTTACGGGACAGCTATGGCTACACCTTC. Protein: CASSLRDSYGYTF.

The CDR3 protein is CASSLALAGGYYEQYF. CDR3 coding DNA: TGCGCCAGCAGCTTGGCACTAGCGGGGGGGTACTACGAGCAGTACTTC. This chain uses TRBV5-1 with TRBJ2-7, with TRBD2 matching over 13 bases. The germline V gene has CDR1 SGHRS and CDR2 YFSETQ. The length of the CDR3 is 16 residues. The ends lost 0 bases at V and 3 bases at J; junction bases unmatched: 3.

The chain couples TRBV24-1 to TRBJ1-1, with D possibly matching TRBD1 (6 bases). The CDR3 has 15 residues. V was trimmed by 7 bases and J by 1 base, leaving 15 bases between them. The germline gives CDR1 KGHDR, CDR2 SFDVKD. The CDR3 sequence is CATRGTTGSNTEAFF. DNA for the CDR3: TGTGCCACCAGAGGGACAACGGGGTCGAACACTGAAGCTTTCTTT.

The CDR3 spells CASSSSTVLETQYF. DNA for the CDR3: TGTGCCAGCAGCAGTAGTACAGTCCTGGAGACCCAGTACTTC. V gene TRBV7-8 combines with J gene TRBJ2-5; D gene uncertain. This CDR3 contains 14 residues. V lost 5 bases to trimming and J lost 5 bases, with 15 bases between them. CDR1 and CDR2 from the germline V gene are SGHVS and FQNEAQ.

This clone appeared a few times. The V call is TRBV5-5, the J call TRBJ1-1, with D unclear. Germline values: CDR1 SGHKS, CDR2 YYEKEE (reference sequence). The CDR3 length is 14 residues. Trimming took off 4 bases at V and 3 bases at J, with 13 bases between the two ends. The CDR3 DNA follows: TGTGCCAGCAGCCCCGCGGGGTTGTACACTGAAGCTTTCTTT. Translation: CASSPAGLYTEAFF.

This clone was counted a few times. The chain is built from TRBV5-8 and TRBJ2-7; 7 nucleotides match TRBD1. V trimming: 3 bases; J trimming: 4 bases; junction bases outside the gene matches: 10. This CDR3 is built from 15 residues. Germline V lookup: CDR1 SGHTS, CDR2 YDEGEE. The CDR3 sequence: CASSSLDRRLYEQYF. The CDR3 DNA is TGTGCCAGCAGCTCCTTGGACAGGAGGCTGTACGAGCAGTACTTC.

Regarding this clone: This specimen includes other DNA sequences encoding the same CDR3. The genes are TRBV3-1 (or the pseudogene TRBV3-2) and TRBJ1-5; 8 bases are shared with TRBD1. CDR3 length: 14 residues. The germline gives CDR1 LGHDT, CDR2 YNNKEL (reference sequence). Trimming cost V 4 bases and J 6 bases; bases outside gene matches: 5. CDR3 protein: CASSRQGSSQPQHF. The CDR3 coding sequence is TGTGCCAGCAGCCGACAGGGGTCTAGTCAGCCCCAGCATTTT.

CDR3 coding DNA: TGTGCCAGCAGCTCTACAGGGGAGTATTCACCCCTCCACTTT. Amino acids: CASSSTGEYSPLHF. The V and J genes are TRBV5-4 and TRBJ1-6; 7 bases line up with TRBD1. V dropped 3 bases and J dropped 8; count of bases not matched to a gene: 5. Germline CDR1 reads SGHNT; CDR2 reads YYREEE (reference sequence). This CDR3 has 14 residues.

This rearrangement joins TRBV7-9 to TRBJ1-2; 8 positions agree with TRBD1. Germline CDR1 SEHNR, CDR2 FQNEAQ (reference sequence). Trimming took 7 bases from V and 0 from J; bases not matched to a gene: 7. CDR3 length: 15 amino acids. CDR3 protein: CASNPRQGTNYGYTF. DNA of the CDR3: TGTGCCAGCAACCCTCGACAGGGGACTAACTATGGCTACACCTTC.

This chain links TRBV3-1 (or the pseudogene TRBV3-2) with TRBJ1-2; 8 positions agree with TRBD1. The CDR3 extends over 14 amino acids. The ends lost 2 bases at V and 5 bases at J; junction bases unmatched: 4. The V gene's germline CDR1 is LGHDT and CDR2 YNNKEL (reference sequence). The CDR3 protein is CASSQSGGKYGYTF. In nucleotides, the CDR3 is TGTGCCAGCAGCCAATCAGGGGGCAAGTATGGCTACACCTTC.

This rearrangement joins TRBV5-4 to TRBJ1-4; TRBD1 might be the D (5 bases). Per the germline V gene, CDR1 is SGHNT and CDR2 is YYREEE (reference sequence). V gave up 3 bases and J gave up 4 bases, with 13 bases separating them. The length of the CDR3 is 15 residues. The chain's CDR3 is CASSSEKGRNEKLFF. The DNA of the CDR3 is TGTGCCAGCAGCTCGGAGAAGGGGCGTAATGAAAAACTGTTTTTT.

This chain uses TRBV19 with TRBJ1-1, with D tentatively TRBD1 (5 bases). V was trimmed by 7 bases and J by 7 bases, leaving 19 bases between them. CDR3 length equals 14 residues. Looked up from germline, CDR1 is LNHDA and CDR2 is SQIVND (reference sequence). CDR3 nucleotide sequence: TGTGCCAGTACCCAAGGGGCGGTGGGCAGTGAAGCTTTCTTT. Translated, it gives CASTQGAVGSEAFF.